These 27 T cell receptor beta chains were sequenced from one sample in a study of PD-1 blockade in classical Hodgkin lymphoma. Produced via immunoSEQ multiplex PCR; TCRdb's table is partial and in-frame only. The data show approximately 150,000 clones, about four fifths seen once. Each patient's relapse followed autologous stem cell transplantation, and brentuximab vedotin exposure varied. The material sequenced was peripheral blood mononuclear cells (PBMCs), taken before the second cycle of nivolumab. These receptors were taken from a human donor with classical Hodgkin lymphoma.

Only a few counts were recorded for this clone. The chain links TRBV2 to TRBJ2-7, with TRBD2 as a possible D gene (5 bases). Trimming shortened V by 6 bases and J by 2 bases, and 14 bases separated the two germline ends. Germline V CDR1 and CDR2: SNHLY, FYNNEI. The CDR3 runs to 14 residues. The CDR3 region is CASSLIWRTYEQYF. The CDR3 bases are TGTGCCAGCAGCTTGATCTGGAGGACCTACGAGCAGTACTTC.

This chain uses TRBV5-8 with TRBJ2-5; D is perhaps TRBD1 or TRBD2 (6 bases each). CDR1 and CDR2 from the germline V gene are SGHTS and YDEGEE. This CDR3 is built from 14 residues. V was clipped by 2 bases and J by 5 bases, with 13 bases between them. The CDR3 DNA reads TGTGCCAGCAGCTTCTGGCAGGGGAGGGAGACCCAGTACTTC. It is translated as CASSFWQGRETQYF.

The chain has TRBV2 and TRBJ2-6; 7 bases are shared with TRBD1. From germline, CDR1 is SNHLY and CDR2 FYNNEI. Unmatched junction bases numbered 7, after V lost 8 bases and J lost 0 bases. This CDR3 contains 16 residues. Here the CDR3 DNA reads TGTGCCAGCGACAGGGCACTGGACTCTGGGGCCAACGTCCTGACTTTC. Translating it yields CASDRALDSGANVLTF.

The chain employs TRBV29-1 and TRBJ1-2; 12 positions match TRBD1. The length of the CDR3 is 13 residues. Germline V gene sequence: CDR1 SQVTM, CDR2 ANQGSEA. Germline trimming cut 4 bases from V and 8 bases from J; bases unmatched to any gene: 5. The CDR3 DNA reads as TGCAGCGTTGGGGGACAGGGGGCGAGCGGCTACACCTTC. It translates to CSVGGQGASGYTF.

This sequence joins TRBV27 and TRBJ2-7; 10 bases map to TRBD1. Germline CDR1 MNHEY, CDR2 SMNVEV (reference sequence). V gave up 5 bases and J gave up 2 bases; unmatched junction bases: 12. CDR3 length: 17 amino acids. The CDR3 coding sequence is TGTGCCAGCAGTACCCAGGGACAGGGGATTATCGCCTACGAGCAGTACTTC. As protein: CASSTQGQGIIAYEQYF.

This chain connects TRBV5-5 to TRBJ2-7; TRBD2 might be the D (5 bases). Trimming cost V 2 bases and J 3 bases, with 21 bases left between them. The CDR3 has 17 amino acids. From germline, CDR1 is SGHKS and CDR2 YYEKEE (reference sequence). CDR3 loop: CASSFGLRDIRGYEQYF. CDR3 nucleotide sequence: TGTGCCAGCAGCTTCGGACTTCGAGACATCAGAGGCTACGAGCAGTACTTC.

The J gene is TRBJ1-6, the V gene TRBV7-2, with unresolved D. This CDR3 comprises 17 residues. Looked up from germline, CDR1 is SGHTA and CDR2 is FQGNSA. Trimming removed 1 base at V and 2 bases at J, with 12 bases between. CDR3 sequence (DNA): TGTGCCAGCAGCTTAGAGGCAGGAACCCCCTATAATTCACCCCTCCACTTT. This gives the protein CASSLEAGTPYNSPLHF. The complete variable domain, with remaining parts taken from reference TRBV7-2 and TRBJ1-6, reads GAGVSQSPSNKVTEKGKDVELRCDPISGHTALYWYRQSLGQGLEFLIYFQGNSAPDKSGLPSDRFSAERTGGSVSTLTIQRTQQEDSAVYLCASSLEAGTPYNSPLHFGNGTRLTVT.

This chain links TRBV7-2 with TRBJ2-5; D tentatively reads TRBD1 or TRBD2 (6 bases each). CDR3 length: 15 residues. V was pared by 0 bases and J by 5 bases, with 13 bases between. The germline V gene encodes CDR1 SGHTA and CDR2 FQGNSA. In DNA form, the CDR3 reads TGTGCCAGCAGCTTAGCGATTTCGGGGGCCGAGACCCAGTACTTC. Translated: CASSLAISGAETQYF.

The gene calls are TRBV9 and TRBJ2-2; 7 nucleotides align to TRBD2. J gave up 3 bases and V 1 base, and 3 bases lay outside the gene matches. Germline-derived CDR1 and CDR2 are SGDLS and YYNGEE. CDR3 length equals 15 residues. CDR3 loop: CASSVSGGHTGELFF. The CDR3 nucleotides are TGTGCCAGCAGCGTATCGGGAGGCCACACCGGGGAGCTGTTTTTT. Using reference TRBV9 and TRBJ2-2 for the parts outside the CDR3, the full variable domain is DSGVTQTPKHLITATGQRVTLRCSPRSGDLSVYWYQQSLDQGLQFLIQYYNGEERAKGNILERFSAQQFPDLHSELNLSSLELGDSALYFCASSVSGGHTGELFFGEGSRLTVL.

The J gene is TRBJ1-4, the V gene TRBV28, with 7 bases identical to TRBD1. The CDR3 sequence is 14 residues long. Germline V gene sequence: CDR1 MDHEN, CDR2 SYDVKM. Germline trimming cut 8 bases from V and 7 bases from J; bases unmatched to any gene: 10. The CDR3 nucleotides are TGTGCCAGCGTTCCCGGGACAGCCTTTGAAAAACTGTTTTTT. This gives the protein CASVPGTAFEKLFF.

This chain uses TRBV7-9 with TRBJ2-5; D may be TRBD1 or TRBD2 (6 bases each). V was clipped by 5 bases and J by 1 base, with 17 bases between them. This CDR3 is built from 16 residues. Germline V lookup: CDR1 SEHNR, CDR2 FQNEAQ (reference sequence). In nucleotides, the CDR3 is TGTGCCAGCAGCACTATGCCCCGGGGGCCCCAAGAGACCCAGTACTTC. This codes for CASSTMPRGPQETQYF. Full variable domain (rest looked up from reference TRBV7-9 and TRBJ2-5): DTGVSQNPRHKITKRGQNVTFRCDPISEHNRLYWYRQTLGQGPEFLTYFQNEAQLEKSRLLSDRFSAERPKGSFSTLEIQRTEQGDSAMYLCASSTMPRGPQETQYFGPGTRLLVL.

The chain uses TRBV19 and TRBJ2-7, with D unclear. The V end lost 3 bases, the J end lost 3 bases, and 12 bases lay between the germline ends. Germline CDR1 LNHDA, CDR2 SQIVND (reference sequence). The CDR3 is 14 amino acids. In DNA form, the CDR3 reads TGTGCCAGTAGTATGGTTGTCGGTGTCTACGAGCAGTACTTC. Protein product: CASSMVVGVYEQYF. The full variable domain, in which reference TRBV19 and TRBJ2-7 provide the parts outside the CDR3, is DGGITQSPKYLFRKEGQNVTLSCEQNLNHDAMYWYRQDPGQGLRLIYYSQIVNDFQKGDIAEGYSVSREKKESFPLTVTSAQKNPTAFYLCASSMVVGVYEQYFGPGTRLTVT.

V is TRBV19 and J is TRBJ2-1; 9 nucleotides align to TRBD2. Looked up from germline, CDR1 is LNHDA and CDR2 is SQIVND (reference sequence). V dropped 3 bases and J dropped 8; count of bases not matched to a gene: 14. There are 17 residues in the CDR3. CDR3 in amino acids: CASSIYASGVFFDEQFF. CDR3 coding DNA: TGTGCCAGTAGTATCTATGCTAGCGGGGTGTTCTTTGATGAGCAGTTCTTC. Full variable domain (missing parts from reference TRBV19 and TRBJ2-1): DGGITQSPKYLFRKEGQNVTLSCEQNLNHDAMYWYRQDPGQGLRLIYYSQIVNDFQKGDIAEGYSVSREKKESFPLTVTSAQKNPTAFYLCASSIYASGVFFDEQFFGPGTRLTVL.

The chain recombines TRBV28 with TRBJ1-2; 9 bases agree with TRBD1. Trimming took 5 bases from V and 6 from J; bases not matched to a gene: 16. The CDR3 has 17 amino acids. The germline CDR1 and CDR2 sequences are MDHEN and SYDVKM. The CDR3 is CASSGSSGTGWIDGYTF. The CDR3 bases are TGTGCCAGCAGTGGATCCTCCGGGACAGGGTGGATAGATGGCTACACCTTC.

This clone was observed a single time. V usage is TRBV6-5 and J usage is TRBJ2-1; D gene uncertain. The CDR3 sequence is 14 residues long. Looked up from germline, CDR1 is MNHEY and CDR2 is SVGAGI. V was clipped by 0 bases and J by 2 bases, with 5 bases between them. The CDR3 sequence is CASSYSGPYNEQFF. The DNA for the CDR3 is TGTGCCAGCAGTTACTCAGGGCCCTACAATGAGCAGTTCTTC.

The V call is TRBV28, the J call TRBJ2-1; D gene ambiguous. CDR3 length: 15 residues. Per the germline V gene, CDR1 is MDHEN and CDR2 is SYDVKM. Trimming cost V 10 bases and J 4 bases, with 20 bases left between them. The CDR3 nucleotides are TGTGCCATCTACGCCCCGGCCGCCACATACAATGAGCAGTTCTTC. Translation gives CAIYAPAATYNEQFF.

This clone was recorded once. V gene TRBV14 combines with J gene TRBJ2-7, with a weak D call TRBD2 (7 bases). The germline CDR1 and CDR2 sequences are SGHDN and FVKESK. The CDR3 runs 16 residues. V shed 4 bases and J shed 3 bases, with 19 bases lying between them. This CDR3 is CASSPLGAGVVYEQYF. The CDR3 nucleotides are TGTGCCAGCAGCCCCCTGGGGGCGGGAGTCGTCTACGAGCAGTACTTC.

V is TRBV4-1 and J is TRBJ2-7; D is possibly TRBD1 (5 bases). The CDR3 totals 15 residues. Trimming stripped 1 base from V and 1 base from J, with 11 bases between. The germline V gene has CDR1 MGHRA and CDR2 YSYEKL. Here the CDR3 DNA reads TGCGCCAGCAGCCAAGCTCAGGGCCTTTCCTACGAGCAGTACTTC. Translation gives CASSQAQGLSYEQYF.

This rearrangement joins TRBV28 to TRBJ1-1; D remains unclear. Germline lookup yields CDR1 MDHEN and CDR2 SYDVKM. CDR3 size: 13 residues. Between the trimmed V and J ends, which lost 6 bases and 0 bases, there was a span of 8 bases. DNA of the CDR3: TGTGCCAGCAGACCGACGGTGAACACTGAAGCTTTCTTT. Its protein product is CASRPTVNTEAFF.

This rearrangement joins TRBV6-4 to TRBJ2-1; possible D gene TRBD2, 6 bases. CDR3 length equals 15 residues. The V gene lost 3 bases and the J gene lost 5 bases, with 14 bases spanning the gap. Germline V lookup: CDR1 MRHNA, CDR2 SNTAGT. The CDR3 sequence: CASSEASAINNEQFF. The CDR3 nucleotides are TGTGCCAGCAGTGAGGCTAGCGCGATTAACAATGAGCAGTTCTTC.

The CDR3 reads CASSIGRVADTQYF. As DNA, the CDR3 is TGTGCCAGTAGTATTGGGAGGGTTGCAGATACGCAGTATTTT. This chain connects TRBV19 to TRBJ2-3; 7 bases are shared with TRBD2. Germline values: CDR1 LNHDA, CDR2 SQIVND (reference sequence). With 3 bases clipped from V and 4 bases from J, the junction kept 4 bases outside the gene matches. The CDR3 runs 14 residues.

V is TRBV6-5 and J is TRBJ1-3; D remains unclear. V was cut by 4 bases and J by 7 bases, with 11 bases left in between. The CDR3 runs 13 residues. Germline CDR1 and CDR2: MNHEY and SVGAGI. For the CDR3, the DNA is TGTGCCAGCAGTTTAGCCAGGACGAACACCATATATTTT. It encodes CASSLARTNTIYF.

In the case of this clone: Mismatch with germline at one junction end may stem from a read error. V usage is TRBV7-7 and J usage is TRBJ2-2; no clear D. CDR1 SSHAT and CDR2 FNYEAQ come from the germline V gene (reference sequence). The length of the CDR3 is 12 residues. The CDR3 DNA sequence: TGTGCTAGCAGCTTAGATGCCGGGGAGCTGTTTTTT. Its protein is CASSLDAGELFF.

The genes are TRBV19 and TRBJ1-3, with D possibly TRBD1 on 6 matching bases. Trimming stripped 7 bases from V and 0 bases from J, with 16 bases between. This CDR3 region has 16 residues. CDR1 and CDR2 from the germline V gene are LNHDA and SQIVND (reference sequence). The chain's CDR3 is CASKQGGARSGNTIYF. The CDR3 DNA follows: TGTGCCAGTAAGCAAGGGGGGGCCCGCTCTGGAAACACCATATATTTT.

This clone was picked up a small number of times. CDR3 residues: CASRSAEHTEAFF. CDR3 DNA sequence: TGCGCCAGCCGAAGTGCCGAGCACACTGAAGCTTTCTTT. This sequence joins TRBV5-1 and TRBJ1-1; D gene unclear. Per germline, CDR1 SGHRS and CDR2 YFSETQ. The ends were cut back, 7 bases at V and 3 bases at J, with 13 bases in the middle. The CDR3 totals 13 residues.

This clone came up a few times. The rearrangement joins TRBV25-1 to TRBJ2-3; TRBD2 matches 9 bases. The CDR3 is 15 residues long. Germline V gene data show CDR1 as MGHDK and CDR2 as SYGVNS. The V gene end was trimmed by 3 bases and the J gene end by 5 bases; junction bases not matched to a gene: 6. The CDR3 sequence: CASSDTASGVDTQYF. DNA of the CDR3: TGTGCCAGCAGTGATACGGCTAGCGGGGTAGATACGCAGTATTTT.

V usage is TRBV13 and J usage is TRBJ2-1; TRBD2 matches 12 bases. CDR3 length equals 20 residues. Unmatched junction bases numbered 14, after V lost 5 bases and J lost 0 bases. Germline values: CDR1 PRHDT, CDR2 FYEKMQ (reference sequence). The CDR3 is CASSAMTSGRRGGSYNEQFF. The CDR3 DNA sequence: TGTGCCAGCAGCGCAATGACTAGCGGGAGAAGGGGGGGCTCCTACAATGAGCAGTTCTTC.